These T cell receptor beta chains were read from a single sample in a study of OX40 agonist ivuxolimab in advanced cancers. The assay was immunoSEQ multiplex PCR, and TCRdb's table has in-frame clones only and misses some. The data hold 75,000 to 100,000 clones, with roughly four fifths observed a single time. Sequences were derived from CD4+ or CD8+ T cells sorted from blood, sampled in a trial of the OX40 agonist ivuxolimab. The receptors here all came from an adult with an advanced solid tumor such as melanoma, head and neck, liver or kidney cancer. Each CDR3 is given with its conserved first and last residue. The order of the fields is CDR3 DNA, CDR3 protein, J gene, D gene, clone size, V gene. The D gene is left open where the match is weak. Expanded clones get a size class; other rows say once, few or many, or leave the size out.

DNA: TGCGCCAGCAGCCAAGAGGAGGGGAGCTACGAGCAGTACTTC
CDR3: CASSQEEGSYEQYF
J: TRBJ2-7
D: -
size: -
V: TRBV4-1

DNA: TGTGCCAGCACCACCGGGACCTATGGCTACACCTTC
CDR3: CASTTGTYGYTF
J: TRBJ1-2
D: -
size: many
V: TRBV7-2

DNA: TGCGCCAGCAGTTACCGTGGACTAGCGGGAGAGTTACCAGATACGCAGTATTTT
CDR3: CASSYRGLAGELPDTQYF
J: TRBJ2-3
D: TRBD2
size: -
V: TRBV5-1

DNA: TGTGCCAGCAGTCGGACTAGCGGGGGCCCGGGTACGCAGTATTTT
CDR3: CASSRTSGGPGTQYF
J: TRBJ2-3
D: TRBD2
size: -
V: TRBV25-1

DNA: TGTGCCAGCAGTTTTCCCCCGGGACAGGGGGACACTGAAGCTTTCTTT
CDR3: CASSFPPGQGDTEAFF
J: TRBJ1-1
D: TRBD1
size: once
V: TRBV2

DNA: TGTGCCAGCAGCTTTAGACAGGGGGCTATATCGGAAGCTTTCTTT
CDR3: CASSFRQGAISEAFF
J: TRBJ1-1
D: TRBD1
size: -
V: TRBV7-2

DNA: TGTGCCAGCAGTTACCATAGCAATCAGCCCCAGCATTTT
CDR3: CASSYHSNQPQHF
J: TRBJ1-5
D: -
size: -
V: TRBV6-6

DNA: TGTGCCAGCGCACAACTAGCGGGGTACGAGCAGTACTTC
CDR3: CASAQLAGYEQYF
J: TRBJ2-7
D: TRBD2
size: -
V: TRBV7-2

DNA: TGCGCCAGCGGACTAGCGGGGAATGAGCAGTTCTTC
CDR3: CASGLAGNEQFF
J: TRBJ2-1
D: TRBD2
size: -
V: TRBV10-2

DNA: TGTGCCAGCACCCTTTTTCTGAACACTGAAGCTTTCTTT
CDR3: CASTLFLNTEAFF
J: TRBJ1-1
D: -
size: -
V: TRBV19

DNA: TGTGCCAGCAGCGTAGGAGGCTCGTCGGGAGCAAAGGAGCAGTACTTC
CDR3: CASSVGGSSGAKEQYF
J: TRBJ2-7
D: -
size: few
V: TRBV9

DNA: TGTGCCAGCAGCCAAGCGGGGGGCATGACTGAAGCTTTCTTT
CDR3: CASSQAGGMTEAFF
J: TRBJ1-1
D: -
size: -
V: TRBV4-2

DNA: TGTGCCAGCAGTCCCAGGGGTGATAATGAAAAACTGTTTTTT
CDR3: CASSPRGDNEKLFF
J: TRBJ1-4
D: -
size: -
V: TRBV6-1

DNA: TGTGCCAGCAGCTCCCCATTTCTGGTAGGGAATGAGCAGTTCTTC
CDR3: CASSSPFLVGNEQFF
J: TRBJ2-1
D: -
size: -
V: TRBV7-2

DNA: TGCGCCAGTCGACAGGGGGCCGGGGAGCTGTTTTTT
CDR3: CASRQGAGELFF
J: TRBJ2-2
D: TRBD1
size: -
V: TRBV10-2

DNA: TGTGCCAGCAGCTTAGTCCCACAGGGCAGTTACGAGCAGTACTTC
CDR3: CASSLVPQGSYEQYF
J: TRBJ2-7
D: -
size: once
V: TRBV11-2

DNA: TGTGCCAGCAGGGCCCCAGACGGGTTCGAGCAGTACTTC
CDR3: CASRAPDGFEQYF
J: TRBJ2-7
D: -
size: -
V: TRBV7-9

DNA: TGCGCCAGCAGTGAGAGGCAGGGGGAAGAGACCCAGTACTTC
CDR3: CASSERQGEETQYF
J: TRBJ2-5
D: TRBD1
size: few
V: TRBV10-1

DNA: TGTGCCACCAGCGGCCCCCTCAGGGATTACACAGATACGCAGTATTTT
CDR3: CATSGPLRDYTDTQYF
J: TRBJ2-3
D: -
size: -
V: TRBV15

DNA: TGTGCCATCACCGGGACGAACAACAATGAGCAGTTCTTC
CDR3: CAITGTNNNEQFF
J: TRBJ2-1
D: -
size: -
V: TRBV10-3

DNA: TGTGCCAGCAGCGTAGAGGGCAGCTCCTACGAGCAGTACTTC
CDR3: CASSVEGSSYEQYF
J: TRBJ2-7
D: -
size: once
V: TRBV9

DNA: TGCAGTGCTGCAGGGCGGACTGAAGCTTTCTTT
CDR3: CSAAGRTEAFF
J: TRBJ1-1
D: -
size: -
V: TRBV20-1

DNA: TGTGCCAGCAGCTCTGGGTGGGGGAACACTGAAGCTTTCTTT
CDR3: CASSSGWGNTEAFF
J: TRBJ1-1
D: -
size: -
V: TRBV5-6

DNA: TGTGCCAGCAGTTATTACGGGGGCAATGAGCAGTTCTTC
CDR3: CASSYYGGNEQFF
J: TRBJ2-1
D: -
size: -
V: TRBV7-2

DNA: TGTGCCAGCAGTTCCCCCCCTGCGGGGGAGACCCAGTACTTC
CDR3: CASSSPPAGETQYF
J: TRBJ2-5
D: -
size: -
V: TRBV27

DNA: TGTGCCACCAGCGGAGGGCAGGGAAGTACTAATGAAAAACTGTTTTTT
CDR3: CATSGGQGSTNEKLFF
J: TRBJ1-4
D: -
size: -
V: TRBV15

DNA: TGTGCCAGCTCACCACAGAAACAGGGCTATGGCTACACCTTC
CDR3: CASSPQKQGYGYTF
J: TRBJ1-2
D: -
size: -
V: TRBV18

DNA: TGTGCCACCAGAGGGACAGGGAAGGGAGTATCCTACGAGCAGTACTTC
CDR3: CATRGTGKGVSYEQYF
J: TRBJ2-7
D: TRBD1
size: -
V: TRBV15

DNA: TGTGCCAGTATCTCCCAGGGACTAGCGGGAGTAAATGAGCAGTTCTTC
CDR3: CASISQGLAGVNEQFF
J: TRBJ2-1
D: TRBD2
size: -
V: TRBV19

DNA: TGTGCCAGCAGCAGAGACAACTCTAACTATGGCTACACCTTC
CDR3: CASSRDNSNYGYTF
J: TRBJ1-2
D: -
size: -
V: TRBV7-8

DNA: TGTGCCACCAGCTCTCAAGGACAGGGCCATGAGCAGTTCTTC
CDR3: CATSSQGQGHEQFF
J: TRBJ2-1
D: TRBD1
size: -
V: TRBV15

DNA: TGTGCCAGCAGCAAAAGGGTCGAAAGCGTCGCGGGCCCTAGCAATCAGCCCCAGCATTTT
CDR3: CASSKRVESVAGPSNQPQHF
J: TRBJ1-5
D: -
size: -
V: TRBV21-1

DNA: TGTGCCAGCAGCGGACAGGGGGATGGTGAAAAACTGTTTTTT
CDR3: CASSGQGDGEKLFF
J: TRBJ1-4
D: TRBD1
size: -
V: TRBV7-2

DNA: TGTGCCAGCACGGGCGGGTGGTACCAAGAGACCCAGTACTTC
CDR3: CASTGGWYQETQYF
J: TRBJ2-5
D: -
size: once
V: TRBV7-2

DNA: TGCGCCAGCAGCTTGGCCGGACTAGCGGCCTACAATGAGCAGTTCTTC
CDR3: CASSLAGLAAYNEQFF
J: TRBJ2-1
D: TRBD2
size: -
V: TRBV5-1